The rows below give T cell receptor beta chains drawn from one sample of a study of early T cells in non-severe SARS-CoV-2 infection. Using its own MiXCR run on the 5' RACE reads, TCRdb lists one record per CDR3 protein. The repertoire holds about 22,000 distinct CDR3 sequences, with around 3.5% as singletons. The sequencing sample was made of whole blood. The receptors were gathered from an adult who was a healthcare worker with PCR-confirmed SARS-CoV-2 infection or an uninfected control (not recorded which). Both conserved end residues are part of each CDR3. A D gene is named only where the DNA matches it firmly. Clone size is not always given. Where it is, it says once, few, many or a class for expanded clones.

d_gene	v_gene	j_gene	abundance	CDR3aa	CDR3nt
TRBD1	TRBV12-3/TRBV12-4	TRBJ1-4	many	CASRGQRNEKLFF	TGTGCCAGCCGGGGACAGCGTAATGAAAAACTGTTTTTT
NA	TRBV5-1	TRBJ1-5	many	CASSVEVNQPQHF	TGCGCCAGCAGTGTGGAGGTCAATCAGCCCCAGCATTTT
NA	TRBV29-1	TRBJ1-1	NA	CSVENPKGLNTEAFF	TGCAGCGTTGAAAACCCGAAAGGTCTGAACACTGAAGCTTTCTTT
NA	TRBV24-1	TRBJ2-3	NA	CAPLCVAPDTQYF	TGTGCCCCCCTTTGCGTAGCACCAGATACGCAGTATTTT
TRBD1	TRBV4-2	TRBJ2-7	many	CASSRETGTGGAHYEQYF	TGTGCCAGCAGCCGAGAGACCGGGACAGGGGGGGCCCACTACGAGCAGTACTTC
NA	TRBV5-1	TRBJ1-2	medium-sized	CASSLASANYGYTF	TGCGCCAGCAGCTTGGCCAGCGCGAACTATGGCTACACCTTC
NA	TRBV6-5	TRBJ2-5	many	CASSYSGTPTQETQYF	TGTGCCAGCAGTTACTCCGGGACACCCACTCAAGAGACCCAGTACTTC
NA	TRBV7-9	TRBJ2-4	many	CASSLAWTSQNIQYF	TGTGCCAGCAGCTTAGCCTGGACTTCACAAAACATTCAGTACTTC
NA	TRBV20-1	TRBJ1-5	medium-sized	CSARDAQSNQPQHF	TGCAGTGCTAGAGATGCACAGAGCAATCAGCCCCAGCATTTT
NA	TRBV7-9	TRBJ1-1	NA	CASSLSGAVATEAFF	TGTGCCAGCAGCTTAAGTGGGGCTGTGGCCACTGAAGCTTTCTTT
NA	TRBV5-5	TRBJ1-4	many	CASSLQGVGEKLFF	TGTGCCAGCAGCTTGCAGGGAGTCGGTGAAAAACTGTTTTTT
NA	TRBV6-5	TRBJ2-7	many	CASSYSPYEQYF	TGTGCCAGCAGTTACTCCCCCTACGAGCAGTACTTC
NA	TRBV11-2	TRBJ2-7	many	CASSLGFLAYSYEQYF	TGTGCCAGCAGCTTAGGTTTTCTAGCGTACTCCTACGAGCAGTACTTC
NA	TRBV7-8	TRBJ2-2	medium-sized	CASTLTRVPRAGELFF	TGTGCCAGCACCCTAACCCGGGTCCCAAGGGCCGGGGAGCTGTTTTTT
TRBD2	TRBV25-1	TRBJ2-7	many	CASSLKAGVEQYF	TGTGCCAGCAGTTTGAAAGCGGGGGTCGAGCAGTACTTC
TRBD2	TRBV3-1	TRBJ2-1	few	CASSQGIAGGPPYEQFF	TGTGCCAGCAGCCAAGGAATAGCGGGGGGCCCTCCCTATGAGCAGTTCTTC
NA	TRBV9	TRBJ2-7	many	CASSAGGGASYEQYF	TGTGCCAGCAGCGCGGGCGGCGGGGCATCCTACGAGCAGTACTTC
NA	TRBV7-9	TRBJ2-3	few	CASQKTGAQYF	TGTGCCAGTCAGAAAACTGGTGCGCAGTATTTT
TRBD1	TRBV27	TRBJ1-3	NA	CASRSVDRQHRSGNTIYF	TGTGCCAGCCGATCCGTGGACAGGCAGCACCGATCTGGAAACACCATATATTTT
NA	TRBV29-1	TRBJ1-1	many	CSVSHSTGEAFF	TGCAGCGTCTCACACTCAACAGGTGAAGCTTTCTTT